This T cell receptor beta chain was retrieved from a study of Ad26.COV2.S vaccination and SARS-CoV-2 variants. Overall study: Once, or twice with 56 days between doses, Ad26.COV2.S was given intramuscularly. Whole-study findings and limits: Total T cell responses may have been underestimated by the TCR breadth and depth analyses.

The treatment was: about 20 received Ad26.COV2.S at low or high dose, single or two shots; several received placebo; per-sample allocation not given. Repertoires come from day 63 after the first vaccine or placebo injection. In Boston, an adult donor aged 18-55 years took part. Repertoires were generated with immunoSEQ multiplex PCR, while TCRdb's copy carries only in-frame clones and drops some. The table records about 680,000 clones, approximately 88% of them present only once. CDR1 and CDR2 (germline): MDHEN, SYDVKM. This CDR3 region has 15 residues. Trimming took 5 bases from V and 5 from J; bases not matched to a gene: 9. About this clone: Antigen specificity is unknown.

The sequenced sample was peripheral blood, obtained in a trial of Ad26.COV2.S vaccine versus placebo. The gene calls are TRBV28 and TRBJ2-5; 9 bases agree with TRBD1. The receptor was derived from a person aged 18-65 years who received the Ad26.COV2.S COVID-19 vaccine or a placebo. The CDR3 spells CASSGNRGRGETQYF. The CDR3 nucleotides are TGTGCCAGCAGTGGGAACAGGGGGCGCGGGGAGACCCAGTACTTC.